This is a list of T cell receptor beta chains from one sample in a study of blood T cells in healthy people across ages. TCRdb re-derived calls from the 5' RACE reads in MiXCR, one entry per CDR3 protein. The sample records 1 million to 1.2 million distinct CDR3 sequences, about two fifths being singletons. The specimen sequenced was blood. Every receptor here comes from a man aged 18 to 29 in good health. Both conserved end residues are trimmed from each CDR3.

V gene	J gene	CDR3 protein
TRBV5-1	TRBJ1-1	ASSGLSANTEAF
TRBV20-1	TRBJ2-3	SANSAGERTDTQY
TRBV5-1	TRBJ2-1	ASSSGQGTGSYNEQF
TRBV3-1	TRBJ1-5	ASSQGAGTENQPQH
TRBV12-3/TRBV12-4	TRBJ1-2	ASSLFPQEGYGYT
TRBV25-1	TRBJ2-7	ASSPPGQDAYEQY
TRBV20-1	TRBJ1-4	SAGPGPINEKLF
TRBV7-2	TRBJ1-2	ASSSGQGARMGYGYT
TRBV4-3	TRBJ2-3	ASSPDRGSSGTQY
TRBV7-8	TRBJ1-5	ASSLAGQLLNQPQH
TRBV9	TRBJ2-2	ASSAIAGGSGELF
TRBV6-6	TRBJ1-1	ASSYSAVNTEAF
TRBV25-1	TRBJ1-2	ASSGNRDQNYGYT
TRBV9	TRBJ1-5	ACSGGQSNQPQH
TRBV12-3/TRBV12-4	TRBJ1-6	ASSGTALLNSPLH
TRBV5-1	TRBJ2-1	ASSLIGSGSHNEQF
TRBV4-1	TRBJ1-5	ASSHSEDGSRPQH
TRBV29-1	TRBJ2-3	SAITGPGTDTQY
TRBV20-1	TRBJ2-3	SASYAGARADTQY
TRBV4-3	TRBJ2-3	ASSQEWLVGTDTQY
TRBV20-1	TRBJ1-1	SARNRDRGLDTEAF
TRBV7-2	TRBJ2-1	ASSLMGTTSYNEQF
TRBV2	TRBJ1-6	ATPTGVNSPLH
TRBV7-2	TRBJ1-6	ASSYTDSPLH
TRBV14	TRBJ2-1	ASSQGLTEQF
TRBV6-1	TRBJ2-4	ASSEATGRAKNIQY
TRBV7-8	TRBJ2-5	ASSSGTAIQETQY
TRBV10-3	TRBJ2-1	AISFSGTGSIGSYNEQF
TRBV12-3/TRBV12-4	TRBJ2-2	ASLPGTGELF
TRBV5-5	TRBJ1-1	ASSLDPFGAEAF
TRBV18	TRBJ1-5	ASSPPDWRRQPQH
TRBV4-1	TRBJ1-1	ASSQKQGNTEAF
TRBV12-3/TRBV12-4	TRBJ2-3	ASSRSRGPYIDTQY
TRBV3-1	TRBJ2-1	AGSQDWSNNEQF
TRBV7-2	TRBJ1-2	ASSPQGDSPTSNYGYT
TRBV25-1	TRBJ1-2	ASLPRPVRSYT
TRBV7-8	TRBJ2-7	ASSSDDSYTYEQY
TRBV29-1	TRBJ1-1	SVALRVRDTEAF
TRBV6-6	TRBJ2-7	ASSYNPEGNPYEQY
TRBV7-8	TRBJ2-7	ASSLTGVSSYEQY
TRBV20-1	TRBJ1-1	SVPSRDPMNTEAF
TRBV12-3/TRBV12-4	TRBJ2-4	ASSFGGALTGIQY
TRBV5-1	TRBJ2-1	ASRRGPHEQF
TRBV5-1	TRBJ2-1	ASSFGGPPDEQF
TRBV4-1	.	ASSQALGTGYNEQY
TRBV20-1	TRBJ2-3	SARGDHQVTDTQY
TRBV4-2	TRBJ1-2	ASSQAWQTNYGYT